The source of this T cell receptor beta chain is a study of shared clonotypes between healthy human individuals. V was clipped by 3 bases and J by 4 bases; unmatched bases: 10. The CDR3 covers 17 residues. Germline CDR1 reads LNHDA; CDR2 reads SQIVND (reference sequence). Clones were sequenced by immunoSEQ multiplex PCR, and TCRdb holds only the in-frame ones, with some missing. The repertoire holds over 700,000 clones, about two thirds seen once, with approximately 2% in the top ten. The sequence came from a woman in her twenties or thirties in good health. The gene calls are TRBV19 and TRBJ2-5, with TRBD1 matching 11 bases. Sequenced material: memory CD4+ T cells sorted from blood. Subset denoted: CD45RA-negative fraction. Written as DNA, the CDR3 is TGTGCCAGTAGTATCAAAACCGGGACAGGGGGACGAGAGACCCAGTACTTC. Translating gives CASSIKTGTGGRETQYF.